The following is a TCR beta chain sequence with its context. Just one base apart from a much larger clone, this may be a read error. The germline CDR1 and CDR2 sequences are MNHNS and SASEGT. The CDR3 length is 13 residues. The data were obtained in a study of breast tumors, draining lymph nodes, adjacent tissues. Axillary draining lymph nodes of breast cancer patients supplied the node samples. TCRdb itself ran the multiplex PCR reads through MiXCR, one entry per CDR3 protein. The table lists 270,000 or so distinct CDR3 sequences, around 30% of them singletons. This receptor was taken from a female donor with breast cancer. Some clones in this sample may be carry-over from other donors' samples. Sequenced sample: axillary lymph node tissue. The chain couples TRBV6-1 to TRBJ1-3, with 8 nucleotides matching TRBD1. The DNA of the CDR3 is TGTGCCACCGGGACAGGCTCTGGAAACACCGTATATTTT. Its protein product is CATGTGSGNTVYF.